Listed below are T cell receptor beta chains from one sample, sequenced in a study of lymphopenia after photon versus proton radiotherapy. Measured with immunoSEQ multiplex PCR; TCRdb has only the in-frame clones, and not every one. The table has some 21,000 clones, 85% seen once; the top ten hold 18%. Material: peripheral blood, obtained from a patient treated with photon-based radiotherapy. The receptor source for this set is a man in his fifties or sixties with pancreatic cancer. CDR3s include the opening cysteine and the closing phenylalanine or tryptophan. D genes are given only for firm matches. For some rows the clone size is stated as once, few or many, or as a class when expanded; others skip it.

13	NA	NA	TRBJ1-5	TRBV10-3	TGTGCCATCAACCGGGTCTTGAATCAGCCCCAGCATTTT	CAINRVLNQPQHF
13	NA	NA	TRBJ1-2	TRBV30	TGTGCCTGGAGCGCGACGCTCGGGCGTGGCTACACCTTC	CAWSATLGRGYTF
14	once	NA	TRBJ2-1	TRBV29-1	TGCAGCGTTGAAGCGCGGACCTCATACAATGAGCAGTTCTTC	CSVEARTSYNEQFF
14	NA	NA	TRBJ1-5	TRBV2	TGTGCCAGCAGTGTAAGGCAGGTCAATCAGCCCCAGCATTTT	CASSVRQVNQPQHF
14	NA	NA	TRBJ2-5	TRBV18	TGTGCCAGCTCACCACCGGGACCGAGGGAGACCCAGTACTTC	CASSPPGPRETQYF
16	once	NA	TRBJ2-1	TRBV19	TGTGCCAGTAGTCCTAACGGGGGTAGCTCCTACAATGAGCAGTTCTTC	CASSPNGGSSYNEQFF
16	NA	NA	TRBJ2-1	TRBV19	TGTGCCAGTATCCCCGAGGGGACTGGTGCCTACAGTGAGCAGTTCTTC	CASIPEGTGAYSEQFF
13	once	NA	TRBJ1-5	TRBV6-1	TGTGCCAGCAGAGTAGGGAGGCATCAGCCCCAGCATTTT	CASRVGRHQPQHF
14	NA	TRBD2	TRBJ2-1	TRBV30	TGTGCCTGGAGTAGGAGCGGGGGTTACAATGAGCAGTTCTTC	CAWSRSGGYNEQFF
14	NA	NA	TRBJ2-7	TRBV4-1	TGCGCCAGCAGGAGACGGGACACAGCCTACGAGCAGTACTTC	CASRRRDTAYEQYF
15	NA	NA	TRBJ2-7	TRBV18	TGTGCCAGCTCACCACCCAGGGTGGGATTTGACGAGCAGTACTTC	CASSPPRVGFDEQYF
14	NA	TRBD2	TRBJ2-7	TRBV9	TGTGCCAGCAGCGTAGGTCGGGGGGCCTACGAGCAGTACTTC	CASSVGRGAYEQYF
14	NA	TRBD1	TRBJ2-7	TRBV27	TGTGCCAGCAGTTTCGGGACAGGGTCCTACGAGCAGTACTTC	CASSFGTGSYEQYF
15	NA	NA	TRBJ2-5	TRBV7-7	TGTGCCAGCAGCTTCGGACAGCGGCCGGGAGAGACCCAGTACTTC	CASSFGQRPGETQYF
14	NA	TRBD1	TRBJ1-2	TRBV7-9	TGTGCCAGCAGCTCCCCGGGACAGGGCTCTGGCTACACCTTC	CASSSPGQGSGYTF
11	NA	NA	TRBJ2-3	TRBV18	TGTGCCAGCTCACCTACAGATACGCAGTATTTT	CASSPTDTQYF
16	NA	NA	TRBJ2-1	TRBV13	TGTGCCAGCAGCTTAGAGCCGGGGGAACCCTACAATGAGCAGTTCTTC	CASSLEPGEPYNEQFF
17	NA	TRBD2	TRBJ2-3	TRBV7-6	TGTGCCAGCAGCTTAGGACATATAGCGGGGAACACAGATACGCAGTATTTT	CASSLGHIAGNTDTQYF
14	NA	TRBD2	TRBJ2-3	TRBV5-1	TGCGCCAGCAGCTCGGGGGGGCTCACAGATACGCAGTATTTT	CASSSGGLTDTQYF
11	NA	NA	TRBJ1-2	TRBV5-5	TGTGCCAGCAGCTTGTTGTCGTCGTACACCTTC	CASSLLSSYTF
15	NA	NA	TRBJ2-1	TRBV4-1	TGCGCCAGCAGCCTGCGCCAAAACCTTTACAATGAGCAGTTCTTC	CASSLRQNLYNEQFF
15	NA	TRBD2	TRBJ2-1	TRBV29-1	TGCAGCGGTGGTCTAACTAGCGGGGGCTACAATGAGCAGTTCTTC	CSGGLTSGGYNEQFF
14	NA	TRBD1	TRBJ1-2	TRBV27	TGTGCCAGCAGTCGGGACAGGGTGGAGCGTGGCTACACCTTC	CASSRDRVERGYTF
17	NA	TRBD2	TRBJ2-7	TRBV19	TGTGCCAGTAGTCAGAGCGGGGGGGCATACGGTCCCCACGAGCAGTACTTC	CASSQSGGAYGPHEQYF
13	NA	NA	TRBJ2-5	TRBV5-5	TGTGCCAGCAGCCTACTAGTAAGAGAGACCCAGTACTTC	CASSLLVRETQYF
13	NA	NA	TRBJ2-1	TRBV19	TGTGCCAGTAGTGTATCCAATGGACAGCCACAGTTCTTC	CASSVSNGQPQFF
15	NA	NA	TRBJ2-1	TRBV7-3	TGTGCCAGCAGCTCCTCAGGGGGAGGCTACAATGAGCAGTTCTTC	CASSSSGGGYNEQFF
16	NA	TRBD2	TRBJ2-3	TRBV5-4	TGTGCCAGCAGCCAGGGACTAGCGGGGAGCACAGATACGCAGTATTTT	CASSQGLAGSTDTQYF
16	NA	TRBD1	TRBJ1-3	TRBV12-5	TGTGCTAGTAACCGCGCAGGGGGCATCTCTGGAAACACCATATATTTT	CASNRAGGISGNTIYF
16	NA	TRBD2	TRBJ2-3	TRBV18	TGTGCCAGCTCACCAGGGACTAGCGGGGGAGCAAATACGCAGTATTTT	CASSPGTSGGANTQYF
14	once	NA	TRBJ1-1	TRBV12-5	TGTGCTAGTGGTATCGGGACAAAGGTTGTTGAAGCTTTCTTT	CASGIGTKVVEAFF
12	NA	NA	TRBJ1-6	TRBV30	TGTGCCTGGGGACGGAGTAATTCACCCCTCCACTTT	CAWGRSNSPLHF
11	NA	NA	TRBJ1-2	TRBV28	TGTGGGGCCCGGGCTAACTATGGCTACACCTTC	CGARANYGYTF
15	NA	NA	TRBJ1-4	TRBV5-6	TGTGCCAGCAGGAGTCGTGGACAGTCTTTCGAAAAACTGTTTTTT	CASRSRGQSFEKLFF
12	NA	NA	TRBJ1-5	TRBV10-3	TGTGCCTCTAACGACCGAAATCAGCCCCAGCATTTT	CASNDRNQPQHF
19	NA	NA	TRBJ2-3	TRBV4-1	TGCGCCAGCAGCCAAGTCCTGGGCAGGGTTCGGAGCCGCACAGATACGCAGTATTTT	CASSQVLGRVRSRTDTQYF
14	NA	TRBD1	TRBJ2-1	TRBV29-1	TGCAGCGTCCTTGCCGGGACAGGACTCAATGAGCAGTTCTTC	CSVLAGTGLNEQFF
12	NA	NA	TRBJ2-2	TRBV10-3	TGTGCCATCAGTGAGGTAACCGGGGAGCTGTTTTTT	CAISEVTGELFF
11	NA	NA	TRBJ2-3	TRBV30	TGTGCCTGGAGTGTAGGGGATACGCAGTATTTT	CAWSVGDTQYF
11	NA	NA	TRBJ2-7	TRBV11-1	TGTGCCAGCAGCTTAGACTACGAGCAGTACTTC	CASSLDYEQYF
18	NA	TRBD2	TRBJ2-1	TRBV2	TGTGCCAGCAGTGGCAGACTAGCGGGGGCTATCTCCTACAATGAGCAGTTCTTC	CASSGRLAGAISYNEQFF